Listed here are 3 T cell receptor beta chains from one sample, sequenced in a study of blood T cell repertoires in COVID-19. Assay: immunoSEQ multiplex PCR; the TCRdb copy retains only in-frame clones and omits some. The table lists more than 400,000 clones, about nine tenths of them singletons. The sample was PBMCs or T cells enriched from blood (not recorded which). The receptors come from a woman aged 18 to 35 who had recovered from COVID-19.

The rearrangement uses TRBV10-2 and TRBJ2-3; D perhaps matches TRBD1 (5 bases). V dropped 4 bases and J dropped 3 bases, with 23 bases sitting between them. This CDR3 comprises 18 residues. Looked up from germline, CDR1 is WSHSY and CDR2 is SAAADI. The CDR3 is CASSASRTEVGVTDTQYF. The CDR3 DNA sequence: TGCGCCAGCAGTGCCAGCAGAACCGAAGTAGGGGTGACAGATACGCAGTATTTT.

This clone was seen more than once but under ten times. This chain joins TRBV2 and TRBJ2-1, with 8 bases fitting TRBD2. Trimming removed 4 bases from V and 0 bases from J; junction bases left unmatched: 5. This CDR3 has 16 residues. CDR1 SNHLY and CDR2 FYNNEI come from the germline V gene. The CDR3 DNA sequence: TGTGCCAGCAGTGTCCAGCGGGGGAGCTCCTACAATGAGCAGTTCTTC. Its protein product is CASSVQRGSSYNEQFF.

The chain links TRBV5-1 to TRBJ2-7; no reliable D call. Looked up from germline, CDR1 is SGHRS and CDR2 is YFSETQ. This CDR3 contains 12 residues. The V and J ends lost 0 bases and 4 bases respectively, with 5 bases between them. DNA for the CDR3: TGCGCCAGCAGCTTGGACGGGTACGAGCAGTACTTC. Translation gives CASSLDGYEQYF.